Detailed here is one T cell receptor beta chain. Trimming took off 4 bases at V and 1 base at J, with 7 bases between the two ends. Germline CDR1 and CDR2: KGHDR and SFDVKD. The CDR3 length is 13 residues. The data derive from a study of blood T cell repertoires in COVID-19. Produced via immunoSEQ multiplex PCR; TCRdb's table is partial and in-frame only. The sample has about 210,000 clones, 70% to 90% seen once; the top ten hold roughly 4.9%. The clonotype was recovered from a woman aged 25-40 years who had been exposed to COVID-19. The J gene is TRBJ2-7, the V gene TRBV24-1; unclear D gene. Sequencing input: PBMCs or T cells enriched from blood (not recorded which). CDR3 amino acids: CATSEAGSYEQYF. CDR3 in DNA: TGTGCCACCAGTGAGGCAGGTTCCTACGAGCAGTACTTC.